Following are 27 T cell receptor beta chains from one sample sequenced in a study of blood T cell repertoires in COVID-19. Method: immunoSEQ multiplex PCR; TCRdb's copy keeps in-frame clones and lacks some. The sample lists a few hundred thousand clones; around 90% were seen once. Specimen: PBMCs or T cells enriched from blood (not recorded which). These receptors all come from a woman aged 50 to 65 who had recovered from COVID-19.

The chain joins TRBV23-1 to TRBJ2-1; tentative D call: TRBD1 (5 bases). TRBV23-1 is an open reading frame, and its role is uncertain. The ends were cut back, 3 bases at V and 6 bases at J, with 12 bases in the middle. The CDR3 is made up of 14 amino acids. The CDR3 sequence is CASSHLRRGNEQFF. DNA for the CDR3: TGCGCCAGCAGTCACCTGCGAAGGGGCAATGAGCAGTTCTTC.

V gene TRBV6-1 combines with J gene TRBJ1-1; no clear D. The germline V and J ends were trimmed by 1 base and 5 bases, with 20 bases remaining between them. Germline V gives CDR1 MNHNS, CDR2 SASEGT. The CDR3 is 17 amino acids. CDR3 loop: CASSEVAGMGLGTEAFF. The CDR3 bases are TGTGCCAGCAGTGAAGTTGCGGGTATGGGGTTGGGGACTGAAGCTTTCTTT.

The chain joins TRBV7-8 to TRBJ2-2; TRBD2 agrees at 9 bases. The CDR3 totals 15 residues. V shed 5 bases, J shed 1 base, and the junction held 2 bases outside the gene matches. Germline values: CDR1 SGHVS, CDR2 FQNEAQ. The CDR3 loop is CASSRSGRNTGELFF. CDR3 DNA: TGTGCCAGCAGCCGTAGCGGGAGGAACACCGGGGAGCTGTTTTTT.

J is TRBJ2-3 and V is TRBV6-5; 14 bases line up with TRBD2. The germline gives CDR1 MNHEY, CDR2 SVGAGI. V dropped 6 bases and J dropped 6; count of bases not matched to a gene: 2. This CDR3 spans 14 amino acids. The CDR3 protein is CASRTSGRADTQYF. The CDR3, as DNA: TGTGCCAGCAGGACTAGCGGGAGGGCGGATACGCAGTATTTT.

This chain links TRBV11-2 with TRBJ2-5; D is unresolved. The germline V and J ends were trimmed by 2 bases and 5 bases, with 9 bases remaining between them. This CDR3 spans 13 amino acids. Germline V lookup: CDR1 SGHAT, CDR2 FQNNGV. CDR3 protein: CASSLSVGETQYF. The DNA of the CDR3 is TGTGCCAGCAGCTTATCGGTCGGGGAGACCCAGTACTTC.

The chain is built from TRBV18 and TRBJ1-1; TRBD1 matches 7 bases. CDR1 and CDR2 from the germline V gene are KGHSH and LQKENI. J lost 5 bases, V lost 0 bases, and 6 bases had no gene match. The CDR3 is made up of 15 amino acids. The CDR3 spells CASSPPQGSWTEAFF. As DNA, the CDR3 is TGTGCCAGCTCACCACCACAGGGGAGTTGGACTGAAGCTTTCTTT.

This rearrangement joins TRBV10-3 to TRBJ1-6; D perhaps matches TRBD1 (5 bases). The CDR3 runs 15 residues. Germline V gene data show CDR1 as ENHRY and CDR2 as SYGVKD. Between the trimmed V and J ends, which lost 6 bases and 10 bases, there was a span of 19 bases. The CDR3 loop is CAISRADRQGSPLHF. The CDR3, as DNA: TGTGCCATCAGCCGCGCAGACCGCCAGGGATCACCCCTCCACTTT.

The chain carries TRBV6-6 and TRBJ1-5; D is ambiguous. V shed 6 bases and J shed 4 bases, with 7 bases lying between them. CDR1 MNHNY and CDR2 SVGAGI come from the germline V gene (reference sequence). The CDR3 is made up of 12 amino acids. The CDR3 spells CASSSTNQPQHF. DNA for the CDR3: TGTGCCAGCAGCTCGACTAATCAGCCCCAGCATTTT.

The rearrangement uses TRBV30 and TRBJ1-1; D is perhaps TRBD1 (6 bases). The CDR3 has 12 residues. The germline V gene has CDR1 GTSNPN and CDR2 SVGIG (reference sequence). Trimming stripped 1 base from V and 7 bases from J, with 10 bases between. This CDR3 is CAWSETGNEAFF. CDR3 DNA sequence: TGTGCCTGGAGTGAAACAGGGAATGAAGCTTTCTTT.

The chain combines TRBV3-1 (or the pseudogene TRBV3-2) with TRBJ1-1; a weak D match, TRBD1 (5 bases). Trimming removed 3 bases at V and 5 bases at J, with 13 bases between. The CDR3 spans 14 residues. Germline V gene sequence: CDR1 LGHDT, CDR2 YNNKEL (reference sequence). CDR3 in amino acids: CASSHRDRGTEAFF. DNA of the CDR3: TGTGCCAGCAGCCACAGGGACCGGGGGACTGAAGCTTTCTTT.

This clone has just one count. The rearrangement uses TRBV11-2 and TRBJ1-5; unclear D gene. V was trimmed by 5 bases and J by 4 bases, leaving 12 bases between them. From germline, CDR1 is SGHAT and CDR2 FQNNGV. The length of the CDR3 is 14 residues. The CDR3 region has the DNA TGTGCCAGCAGCCACTCGACTCGAAATCAGCCCCAGCATTTT. It translates to CASSHSTRNQPQHF.

V usage is TRBV30 and J usage is TRBJ1-3; perhaps TRBD1 as D (6 bases). The V end was cut by 0 bases, the J end by 1 base, with 16 bases between. Germline V gene data show CDR1 as GTSNPN and CDR2 as SVGIG (reference sequence). The CDR3 extends over 17 amino acids. The CDR3 spells CAWSVSRTVYSGNTIYF. CDR3 DNA: TGTGCCTGGAGTGTATCTAGGACAGTATATTCTGGAAACACCATATATTTT. Complete variable domain (other parts from reference TRBV30 and TRBJ1-3): SQTIHQWPATLVQPVGSPLSLECTVEGTSNPNLYWYRQAAGRGLQLLFYSVGIGQISSEVPQNLSASRPQDRQFILSSKKLLLSDSGFYLCAWSVSRTVYSGNTIYFGEGSWLTVV.

The V and J genes are TRBV7-2 and TRBJ2-1; 8 nucleotides match TRBD2. The CDR3 totals 16 residues. The junction had 6 bases not matched to a gene; V was cut back by 4 bases and J by 1 base. CDR1 and CDR2 (germline): SGHTA, FQGNSA. DNA of the CDR3: TGTGCCAGCAGCTCCCAAGCGGGAGTGTCCTACAATGAGCAGTTCTTC. Encoded protein: CASSSQAGVSYNEQFF.

This chain uses TRBV7-9 with TRBJ2-1; 9 nucleotides line up with TRBD1. Per the germline V gene, CDR1 is SEHNR and CDR2 is FQNEAQ (reference sequence). With 5 bases clipped from V and 8 bases from J, the junction kept 10 bases outside the gene matches. The CDR3 is 15 residues long. The CDR3 spells CASSPDRGSIDEQFF. The DNA for the CDR3 is TGTGCCAGCAGCCCGGACAGGGGTTCTATCGATGAGCAGTTCTTC. Full variable domain (outside the CDR3, taken from reference TRBV7-9 and TRBJ2-1): DTGVSQNPRHKITKRGQNVTFRCDPISEHNRLYWYRQTLGQGPEFLTYFQNEAQLEKSRLLSDRFSAERPKGSFSTLEIQRTEQGDSAMYLCASSPDRGSIDEQFFGPGTRLTVL.

The rearrangement joins TRBV4-2 to TRBJ1-6; weak D call: TRBD1 (5 bases). Germline-derived CDR1 and CDR2 are LGHNA and YNFKEQ. V was trimmed by 2 bases and J by 7 bases, leaving 9 bases between them. The length of the CDR3 is 14 residues. The CDR3 protein is CASSQTRQNSPLHF. The DNA of the CDR3 is TGTGCCAGCAGCCAAACTCGACAGAATTCACCCCTCCACTTT.

The chain has TRBV7-9 and TRBJ2-7; 10 bases map to TRBD1. Looked up from germline, CDR1 is SEHNR and CDR2 is FQNEAQ (reference sequence). V shed 6 bases and J 3 bases; nucleotides not matched to a gene: 5. The CDR3 totals 14 residues. The CDR3 reads CASRRQGANYEQYF. CDR3 sequence (DNA): TGTGCCAGCAGGCGACAGGGGGCGAACTACGAGCAGTACTTC.

This chain joins TRBV19 and TRBJ1-5, with 7 bases matching TRBD1. The germline V gene encodes CDR1 LNHDA and CDR2 SQIVND (reference sequence). The CDR3 consists of 15 residues. V was pared by 5 bases and J by 5 bases, with 9 bases of the junction left unmatched. In nucleotides, the CDR3 is TGTGCCAGTAGTGCCTGGACAGGATTTCATCAGCCCCAGCATTTT. As protein: CASSAWTGFHQPQHF.

V usage is TRBV3-1 (or the pseudogene TRBV3-2) and J usage is TRBJ1-1; 9 bases agree with TRBD1. Per germline, CDR1 LGHDT and CDR2 YNNKEL (reference sequence). This CDR3 has 14 residues. J gave up 5 bases and V 4 bases, and 5 bases lay outside the gene matches. The CDR3 loop is CASSLLDRGTEAFF. CDR3 DNA: TGTGCCAGCAGCCTCTTGGACAGGGGAACTGAAGCTTTCTTT.

The J gene is TRBJ1-2, the V gene TRBV6-1; D unresolved. V lost 2 bases and J lost 9, with 10 bases in between. Germline CDR1 is MNHNS and CDR2 is SASEGT. The CDR3 loop spans 12 amino acids. The CDR3 DNA is TGTGCCAGCAGTGAAAATAGGAGGAGCTACACCTTC. This translates into CASSENRRSYTF.

The chain uses TRBV28 and TRBJ1-3; TRBD1 is a possible D gene (6 bases). The CDR3 has 13 residues. Between the trimmed V and J ends, which lost 6 bases and 7 bases, there was a span of 13 bases. Looked up from germline, CDR1 is MDHEN and CDR2 is SYDVKM. CDR3: CASRSRGVNTIYF. In DNA form, the CDR3 reads TGTGCCAGCAGGAGCAGGGGAGTCAACACCATATATTTT.

The J gene is TRBJ1-1, the V gene TRBV6-5; tentative D call: TRBD1 (6 bases). Trimming cost V 6 bases and J 11 bases, with 13 bases left between them. This CDR3 region has 11 residues. The germline CDR1 and CDR2 sequences are MNHEY and SVGAGI. CDR3 nucleotides: TGTGCCAGCAGCTCAGGACAGACGGCTTTCTTT. Amino acids: CASSSGQTAFF.

J is TRBJ2-2 and V is TRBV2; D is unclear. V was pared by 2 bases and J by 1 base, with 2 bases between. The germline CDR1 and CDR2 sequences are SNHLY and FYNNEI. The CDR3 covers 13 residues. In DNA, the CDR3 is TGTGCCAGCAGTGAACAGAACACCGGGGAGCTGTTTTTT. Its translation is CASSEQNTGELFF. Based on the CDR3 plus reference TRBV2 and TRBJ2-2, the full variable domain is EPEVTQTPSHQVTQMGQEVILRCVPISNHLYFYWYRQILGQKVEFLVSFYNNEISEKSEIFDDQFSVERPDGSNFTLKIRSTKLEDSAMYFCASSEQNTGELFFGEGSRLTVL.

The chain recombines TRBV18 with TRBJ1-2; tentatively, D is TRBD1 (6 bases). V shed 0 bases and J shed 4 bases, with 15 bases lying between them. The germline V gene encodes CDR1 KGHSH and CDR2 LQKENI. The CDR3 is 16 residues long. CDR3 coding DNA: TGTGCCAGCTCACCACCGGCAGGGGTGCATGGCTATGGCTACACCTTC. Encoded protein: CASSPPAGVHGYGYTF.

The rearrangement links TRBV5-1 to TRBJ2-7; the match to TRBD2 covers 11 bases. CDR3 length: 14 amino acids. CDR1 and CDR2 (germline): SGHRS, YFSETQ. V shed 4 bases and J 6 bases; nucleotides not matched to a gene: 6. In DNA form, the CDR3 reads TGCGCCAGCAGCCCACTAGCGGGAGCCCCCGAGCAGTACTTC. Amino acid sequence: CASSPLAGAPEQYF.

This clone has only one observation. The gene calls are TRBV11-2 and TRBJ2-1, with 8 positions matching TRBD1. The CDR3 spans 15 residues. From germline, CDR1 is SGHAT and CDR2 FQNNGV. V shed 2 bases and J 2 bases; nucleotides not matched to a gene: 2. In DNA, the CDR3 is TGTGCCAGCAGCTTACAGGGGGCAACCTACAATGAGCAGTTCTTC. It encodes CASSLQGATYNEQFF.

This rearrangement joins TRBV7-9 to TRBJ2-3; TRBD1 aligns across 7 bases. This CDR3 comprises 14 residues. Germline V gene lookup returns CDR1 SEHNR and CDR2 FQNEAQ (reference sequence). V was pared by 5 bases and J by 4 bases, with 6 bases of the junction left unmatched. CDR3 loop: CASSVRDRSDTQYF. CDR3 nucleotides: TGTGCCAGCAGCGTCCGGGACAGATCAGATACGCAGTATTTT.

This clone occurred a few times. The chain has TRBV18 and TRBJ2-1; D is uncertain. The CDR3 loop spans 12 amino acids. V dropped 2 bases and J dropped 8 bases, with 7 bases sitting between them. From germline, CDR1 is KGHSH and CDR2 LQKENI. CDR3 amino acids: CASSPRQDEQFF. As DNA, the CDR3 is TGTGCCAGCTCACCAAGGCAGGATGAGCAGTTCTTC.